This paragraph reports one TCR beta chain. Its antigen is unknown. Base-call qualities are not available, and no considerably larger clone is one nucleotide away. This entry comes from a study of T cell changes during pregnancy in multiple sclerosis (dated by TCRdb to between 2018 and 2021). In the study overall: Changes in the T cell repertoire over the course of pregnancy were examined in this study in women with multiple sclerosis.

The library came from the immunoSEQ multiplex PCR assay. Held by TCRdb, this immuneACCESS table contains in-frame sequences only and omits some clones. Under half of the omission traces to an unresolved V gene where checked; the cause of the rest is unknown. This sample holds 40,000 to 45,000 clones; more than 75% were observed only once. The ten most abundant clones make up approximately 5.8% of the sample. CDR3 length: 16 amino acids, cysteine to phenylalanine. CDR3 DNA only is kept here, 48 bases in frame from base 1. The junction shows trimming of 0 bases on V and 5 bases on J, and the gene matches do not reach 8 bases of it. According to the germline V gene (reference sequence), CDR1 reads SGHNT and CDR2 reads YYREEE.

This receptor chain uses TRBV5-4 and TRBJ1-1; the central 9 bases match TRBD1. Sequenced here: CD8+ T cells from peripheral blood mononuclear cells, sampled after pregnancy. The receptor comes from a female donor in good health, enrolled as a control in a pregnancy study. At the DNA level, the sequence is TGTGCCAGCAGCTTGGGGGGAAACAGGGGGCTTACTGAAGCTTTCTTT. This translates into CASSLGGNRGLTEAFF.